These 17 T cell receptor beta chains were sequenced from one sample in a study of shared clonotypes between healthy human individuals. The protocol was immunoSEQ multiplex PCR, while the TCRdb copy is restricted to in-frame clones and leaves out a portion. The sample records over a million clones, around 75% being singletons. Sequencing input: memory CD4+ T cells sorted from blood. The subset was: CD45RA-negative fraction. The receptors shown here come from a man aged 18 to 29 in good health.

The rearrangement uses TRBV2 and TRBJ2-1; possibly TRBD2 for D (5 bases). The CDR3 is 12 amino acids. Germline values: CDR1 SNHLY, CDR2 FYNNEI. The ends were cut back, 10 bases at V and 4 bases at J, with 11 bases in the middle. CDR3 bases: TGTGCCACTCAGGACTTATACAATGAGCAGTTCTTC. It yields the protein CATQDLYNEQFF.

The chain uses TRBV2 and TRBJ2-5; no definite D call. V gave up 7 bases and J gave up 2 bases, with 2 bases separating them. The CDR3 runs to 10 residues. In germline, CDR1 is SNHLY, CDR2 FYNNEI. The CDR3: CASNQETQYF. In nucleotides, the CDR3 is TGTGCCAGCAATCAAGAGACCCAGTACTTC.

The chain is built from TRBV2 and TRBJ2-3; D not resolved. Germline V gene lookup returns CDR1 SNHLY and CDR2 FYNNEI. The V and J ends lost 4 bases and 2 bases respectively, with 10 bases between them. CDR3 length equals 14 residues. The CDR3 loop reads CASSVVRNTDTQYF. Here the CDR3 DNA reads TGTGCCAGCAGTGTCGTCAGAAACACAGATACGCAGTATTTT.

The chain combines TRBV27 with TRBJ1-2; D is perhaps TRBD1 (5 bases). Germline assignment: CDR1 MNHEY and CDR2 SMNVEV (reference sequence). The CDR3 covers 14 residues. V dropped 6 bases and J dropped 4 bases, with 15 bases sitting between them. The CDR3 region has the DNA TGTGCCAGCAGGGGACGGTCGAATATCTATGGCTACACCTTC. It yields the protein CASRGRSNIYGYTF.

The genes are TRBV7-6 and TRBJ1-6, with 7 positions matching TRBD1. The germline gives CDR1 SGHVS, CDR2 FNYEAQ. The CDR3 consists of 18 residues. V lost 3 bases and J lost 0; bases outside the gene matches: 8. The CDR3 bases are TGTGCCAGCAGCTTGGCAGGGGGTGGTACCTCCTATAATTCACCCCTCCACTTT. It codes for CASSLAGGGTSYNSPLHF.

In nucleotides, the CDR3 is TGTGCCAGTAGCCAGTTCGGACTGGGCACTAAGGGCTACACCTTC. The encoded protein is CASSQFGLGTKGYTF. This sequence joins TRBV19 and TRBJ1-2; D remains ambiguous. With 6 bases removed from V and 8 bases from J, the gap between germline ends came to 22 bases. Looked up from germline, CDR1 is LNHDA and CDR2 is SQIVND (reference sequence). The CDR3 runs to 15 residues.

The genes are TRBV4-1 and TRBJ1-1; D gene unclear. CDR3 length: 14 amino acids. Deletions cut 4 bases from V and 1 base from J, with 10 bases between. CDR1 and CDR2 from the germline V gene are MGHRA and YSYEKL. The CDR3 DNA follows: TGCGCCAGCAGCCGAGTGTCCTCGAACACTGAAGCTTTCTTT. Translating gives CASSRVSSNTEAFF.

This chain connects TRBV19 to TRBJ1-2, with 8 bases lining up with TRBD1. J gave up 4 bases and V 5 bases, and 6 bases lay outside the gene matches. This CDR3 region has 14 residues. Per the germline V gene, CDR1 is LNHDA and CDR2 is SQIVND (reference sequence). The DNA for the CDR3 is TGTGCCAGTAGTTCGGGCGGGACAGGCTATGGCTACACCTTC. Its protein is CASSSGGTGYGYTF. Complete variable domain (other parts from reference TRBV19 and TRBJ1-2): DGGITQSPKYLFRKEGQNVTLSCEQNLNHDAMYWYRQDPGQGLRLIYYSQIVNDFQKGDIAEGYSVSREKKESFPLTVTSAQKNPTAFYLCASSSGGTGYGYTFGSGTRLTVV.

As regards this clone: A much larger clone is a single base away; this may be a read error. This chain joins TRBV6-5 and TRBJ2-7, with TRBD2 identical over 7 bases. Germline CDR1 MNHEY, CDR2 SVGAGI. The CDR3 sequence is 12 residues long. V lost 5 bases and J lost 3; bases outside the gene matches: 1. CDR3: CASSGDYYEQYF. The CDR3 DNA follows: TGTGCCAGCAGTGGGGACTACTACGAGCAGTACTTC.

The CDR3 DNA reads as TGCAGCGTAAAACAGGGGGGCAATCAGCCCCAGCATTTT. Translated: CSVKQGGNQPQHF. The rearrangement links TRBV29-1 to TRBJ1-5, with TRBD1 matching 8 bases. This CDR3 is built from 13 residues. V was pared by 6 bases and J by 2 bases, with 3 bases of the junction left unmatched. The germline gives CDR1 SQVTM, CDR2 ANQGSEA.

This chain joins TRBV5-6 and TRBJ1-2; tentatively, D is TRBD1 (6 bases). V shed 2 bases and J shed 5 bases, with 13 bases lying between them. This CDR3 has 14 amino acids. The germline gives CDR1 SGHDT, CDR2 YYEEEE. The CDR3 spells CASSLDRFRYGYTF. CDR3 bases: TGTGCCAGCAGCTTAGACAGGTTCCGATATGGCTACACCTTC.

The V call is TRBV5-1, the J call TRBJ2-7; 7 bases align to TRBD1. Germline CDR1 SGHRS, CDR2 YFSETQ. The ends lost 2 bases at V and 5 bases at J; junction bases unmatched: 7. The CDR3 is 14 residues long. CDR3 in DNA: TGCGCCAGCAGCTTAGAGACAGGGCGGAACGAGCAGTACTTC. Translated: CASSLETGRNEQYF.

This clone was recorded once. The V gene is TRBV6-5, the J gene TRBJ1-6; D is uncertain. Germline lookup yields CDR1 MNHEY and CDR2 SVGAGI. Deletions cut 7 bases from V and 7 bases from J, with 14 bases between. This CDR3 has 14 residues. CDR3: CASTGVGANSPLHF. The CDR3 nucleotides are TGTGCCAGCACCGGGGTCGGCGCGAATTCACCCCTCCACTTT.

The chain joins TRBV4-3 to TRBJ1-6; possible D gene TRBD1, 6 bases. Germline values: CDR1 LGHNA, CDR2 YSLEER. Trimming removed 4 bases from V and 10 bases from J, with 20 bases in between. The CDR3 is made up of 16 amino acids. Written as DNA, the CDR3 is TGCGCCAGCAGCCGCGATGCTAGGGGGGGAGGATCACCCCTCCACTTT. Translated, it gives CASSRDARGGGSPLHF.

This clone has more than one count but fewer than ten. The same CDR3 arises from other DNA sequences in this sample as well. The chain uses TRBV10-1 and TRBJ1-2; D call uncertain. The V end lost 0 bases, the J end lost 4 bases, and 6 bases lay between the germline ends. The CDR3 consists of 13 residues. In germline, CDR1 is WNHNN, CDR2 SYGVQD (reference sequence). CDR3 region: CASSESGSYGYTF. CDR3 DNA: TGCGCCAGCAGTGAGTCGGGTTCCTATGGCTACACCTTC.

This sequence joins TRBV7-9 and TRBJ2-2, with a weak D call TRBD1 (5 bases). Trimming left V 5 bases short and J 6 bases short, with 10 bases between. The CDR3 spans 13 residues. CDR1 SEHNR and CDR2 FQNEAQ come from the germline V gene (reference sequence). The CDR3 sequence: CASSLRVSGELFF. In nucleotides, the CDR3 is TGTGCCAGCAGCCTCAGGGTATCCGGGGAGCTGTTTTTT.

The rearrangement uses TRBV4-1 and TRBJ2-1; TRBD2 aligns across 10 bases. Germline trimming cut 4 bases from V and 9 bases from J; bases unmatched to any gene: 12. CDR1 and CDR2 from the germline V gene are MGHRA and YSYEKL. The CDR3 runs to 16 residues. The chain's CDR3 is CASSRGSGGAQSEQFF. DNA of the CDR3: TGCGCCAGCAGCCGAGGAAGCGGGGGGGCCCAGAGTGAGCAGTTCTTC.